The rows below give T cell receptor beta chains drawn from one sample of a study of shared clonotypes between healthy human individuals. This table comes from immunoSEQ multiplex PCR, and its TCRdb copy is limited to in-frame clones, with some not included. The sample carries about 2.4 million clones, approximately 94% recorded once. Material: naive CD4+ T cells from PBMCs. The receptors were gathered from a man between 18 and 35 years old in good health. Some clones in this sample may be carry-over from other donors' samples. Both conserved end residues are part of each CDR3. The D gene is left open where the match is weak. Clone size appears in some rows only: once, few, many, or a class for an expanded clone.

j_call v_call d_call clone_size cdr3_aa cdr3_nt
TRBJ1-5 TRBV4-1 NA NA CASSHKMGSNQPQHF TGCGCCAGCAGCCACAAGATGGGAAGCAATCAGCCCCAGCATTTT
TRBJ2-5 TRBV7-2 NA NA CASSLGIRSETQYF TGTGCCAGCAGCTTAGGTATCAGGTCGGAGACCCAGTACTTC
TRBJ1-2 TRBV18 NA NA CASSTNRQANYGYTF TGTGCCAGCTCCACGAACAGGCAAGCTAACTATGGCTACACCTTC
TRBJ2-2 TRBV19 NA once CASIGGELGTGELFF TGTGCCAGTATCGGAGGGGAACTCGGCACCGGGGAGCTGTTTTTT
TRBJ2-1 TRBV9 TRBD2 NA CASSPGTSGTRPGYEQFF TGTGCCAGCAGCCCCGGGACTAGCGGGACCCGCCCGGGATATGAGCAGTTCTTC
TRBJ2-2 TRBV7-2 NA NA CASSIRWTGELFF TGTGCCAGCAGTATAAGGTGGACCGGGGAGCTGTTTTTT
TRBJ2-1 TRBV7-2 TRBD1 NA CASSNMDRGLVF TGTGCCAGCAGCAATATGGACAGGGGGCTGGTCTTC
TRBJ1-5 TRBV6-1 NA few CASSPTDRQPQHF TGTGCCAGCAGCCCGACAGACAGGCAGCCCCAGCATTTT
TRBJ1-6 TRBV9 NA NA CASSVVGMGDSPLHF TGTGCCAGCAGCGTAGTAGGCATGGGGGACTCACCCCTCCACTTT
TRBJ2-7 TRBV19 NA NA CASSIGTNYEQYF TGTGCCAGTAGTATCGGGACAAACTACGAGCAGTACTTC
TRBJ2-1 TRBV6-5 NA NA CASSYWRAPYNEQFF TGTGCCAGCAGTTACTGGCGGGCCCCCTACAATGAGCAGTTCTTC
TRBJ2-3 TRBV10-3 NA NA CAISESGWDTQYF TGTGCCATCAGTGAGTCTGGTTGGGATACGCAGTATTTT
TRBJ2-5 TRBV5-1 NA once CASSRQQETQYF TGCGCCAGCAGTCGACAGCAAGAGACCCAGTACTTC